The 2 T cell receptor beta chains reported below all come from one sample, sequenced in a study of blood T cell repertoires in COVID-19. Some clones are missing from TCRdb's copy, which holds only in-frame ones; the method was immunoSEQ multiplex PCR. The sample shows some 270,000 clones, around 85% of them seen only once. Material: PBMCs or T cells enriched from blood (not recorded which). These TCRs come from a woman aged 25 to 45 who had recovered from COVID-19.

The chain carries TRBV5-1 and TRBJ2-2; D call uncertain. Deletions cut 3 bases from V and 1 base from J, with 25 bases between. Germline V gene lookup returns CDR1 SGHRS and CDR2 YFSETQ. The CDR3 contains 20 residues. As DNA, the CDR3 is TGCGCCAGCAGCTCCTACCCAGGATTTCTGGGTAACGGGAACACCGGGGAGCTGTTTTTT. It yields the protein CASSSYPGFLGNGNTGELFF.

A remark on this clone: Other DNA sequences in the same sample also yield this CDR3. DNA of the CDR3: TGTGCCAGCAGCTTCGGGGGTAATCAGCCCCAGCATTTT. Protein: CASSFGGNQPQHF. V gene TRBV11-2 combines with J gene TRBJ1-5, with a weak D call TRBD1 (5 bases). Trimming took off 3 bases at V and 4 bases at J, with 7 bases between the two ends. Germline lookup yields CDR1 SGHAT and CDR2 FQNNGV. This CDR3 region has 13 residues.